The rows below give T cell receptor beta chains drawn from one sample of a study of T cell responses to AZD1222 COVID-19 vaccine. Repertoires were generated with immunoSEQ multiplex PCR, while TCRdb's copy carries only in-frame clones and drops some. The sample lists over 100,000 clones; more than 75% were seen once. The sample in question was peripheral blood, obtained on day 0 of AZD1222 vaccination. The receptors stem from an adult in good health. Both conserved end residues are part of each CDR3. Each record gives: D gene, V gene, J gene, clone size, CDR3 protein, CDR3 DNA. The D gene is left open where the match is weak. The size field is filled for only some rows; it gives once, few, many or a size class.

>.|TRBV7-8|TRBJ2-5|.
CASSAGAQTHQETQYF
TGTGCCAGCAGCGCTGGAGCGCAGACCCACCAAGAGACCCAGTACTTC
>.|TRBV11-3|TRBJ1-1|.
CASSLDRDTEAFF
TGTGCCAGCAGCTTAGACCGGGATACTGAAGCTTTCTTT
>TRBD1|TRBV12-5|TRBJ2-7|.
CASGQGQGAHEQYF
TGTGCTAGTGGCCAGGGACAGGGGGCTCACGAGCAGTACTTC
>TRBD2|TRBV4-1|TRBJ2-1|.
CASSQDPAGSPHEQFF
TGCGCCAGCAGCCAAGATCCAGCGGGGAGCCCCCATGAGCAGTTCTTC
>.|TRBV25-1|TRBJ2-3|.
CASRAEHPDTQYF
TGTGCCAGCAGGGCGGAACACCCAGATACGCAGTATTTT
>TRBD1|TRBV4-1|TRBJ1-5|.
CASSHQAGGPNQPQHF
TGCGCCAGCAGCCACCAGGCAGGGGGGCCCAATCAGCCCCAGCATTTT
>.|TRBV19|TRBJ1-1|.
CASSEGRYMNTEAFF
TGTGCCAGTAGTGAGGGACGGTACATGAACACTGAAGCTTTCTTT
>.|TRBV2|TRBJ2-7|few
CASIRVSPYEQYF
TGTGCCAGCATCCGTGTGTCTCCCTACGAGCAGTACTTC
>TRBD1|TRBV4-2|TRBJ1-4|.
CASSQDGTGRVKLFF
TGTGCCAGCAGCCAAGACGGGACAGGGAGGGTAAAACTGTTTTTT
>.|TRBV5-1|TRBJ2-6|.
CASSGASGANVLTF
TGCGCCAGCAGCGGAGCGTCTGGGGCCAACGTCCTGACTTTC
>.|TRBV7-2|TRBJ2-3|.
CASSPTFRGGLPDTQYF
TGTGCCAGCAGCCCCACATTTCGGGGTGGGCTTCCAGATACGCAGTATTTT
>.|TRBV4-3|TRBJ2-1|.
CASSQRGYGEQFF
TGCGCCAGCAGCCAGAGAGGGTACGGTGAGCAGTTCTTC
>.|TRBV6-2/TRBV6-3|TRBJ2-7|.
CASSYSSQGYEQYF
TGTGCCAGCAGTTACTCGAGTCAGGGCTACGAGCAGTACTTC
>.|TRBV7-9|TRBJ2-7|.
CASSLGVGNEQYF
TGTGCCAGCAGCTTAGGAGTAGGGAACGAGCAGTACTTC
>.|TRBV2|TRBJ1-2|.
CASSDWEQGGYTF
TGTGCCAGCAGTGACTGGGAACAGGGAGGCTACACCTTC
>.|TRBV6-4|TRBJ2-2|.
CASSTSGQDTGELFF
TGTGCCAGCAGTACCAGCGGGCAGGACACCGGGGAGCTGTTTTTT
>TRBD1|TRBV6-5|TRBJ2-1|.
CASTPRGRGMNEQFF
TGTGCCAGCACCCCCCGGGGCAGGGGGATGAATGAGCAGTTCTTC
>TRBD2|TRBV5-1|TRBJ2-7|.
CASGTSGGNSYEQYF
TGCGCCAGCGGGACTAGCGGGGGGAACTCCTACGAGCAGTACTTC
>.|TRBV5-1|TRBJ2-3|few
CASSLGPSTDTQYF
TGCGCCAGCAGCTTAGGTCCTAGCACAGATACGCAGTATTTT
>.|TRBV29-1|TRBJ2-5|.
CSVVGVRQVQETQYF
TGCAGCGTTGTAGGTGTCCGACAAGTCCAAGAGACCCAGTACTTC
>.|TRBV27|TRBJ1-6|.
CASSLRSSYNSPLHF
TGTGCCAGCAGTTTAAGGAGCTCCTATAATTCACCCCTCCACTTT
>.|TRBV3-1/TRBV3-2|TRBJ2-1|.
CASSQEGGGDEQFF
TGTGCCAGCAGCCAAGAAGGTGGGGGCGATGAGCAGTTCTTC
>TRBD1|TRBV5-1|TRBJ2-3|.
CASSFFGSGQGTDTQYF
TGCGCCAGCAGCTTTTTTGGCAGCGGACAGGGGACAGATACGCAGTATTTT
>.|TRBV15|TRBJ2-2|.
CATSRARPTRGVTGELFF
TGTGCCACCAGCAGAGCCCGACCGACCAGGGGTGTCACCGGGGAGCTGTTTTTT
>.|TRBV29-1|TRBJ1-1|.
CSVEDFRNTEAFF
TGCAGCGTTGAAGATTTTAGGAACACTGAAGCTTTCTTT
>TRBD1|TRBV9|TRBJ1-5|.
CASSASGTGSQPQHF
TGTGCCAGCAGCGCATCCGGGACAGGGAGTCAGCCCCAGCATTTT
>.|TRBV5-1|TRBJ1-4|.
CASSLAGDKKTREKLFF
TGCGCCAGCAGCTTGGCCGGGGACAAGAAAACGCGGGAAAAACTGTTTTTT
>.|TRBV5-4|TRBJ2-6|.
CASNLKGHSSGANVLTF
TGTGCCAGCAACCTGAAGGGACATTCTTCTGGGGCCAACGTCCTGACTTTC
>TRBD1|TRBV19|TRBJ1-6|.
CASSIAGQDTPLHF
TGTGCCAGTAGTATCGCGGGACAGGATACACCCCTCCACTTT
>.|TRBV5-6|TRBJ1-6|.
CASSLGLTYSPLHF
TGTGCCAGCAGCCTGGGCCTTACTTATTCACCCCTCCACTTT
>TRBD1|TRBV9|TRBJ1-1|.
CASSLTGANTEAFF
TGTGCCAGCAGCCTGACAGGGGCGAACACTGAAGCTTTCTTT
>.|TRBV4-2|TRBJ2-3|few
CASSQDWTDRFAPSHSTDTQYF
TGTGCCAGCAGCCAAGATTGGACCGACAGGTTCGCGCCCTCACATAGCACAGATACGCAGTATTTT
>.|TRBV25-1|TRBJ1-2|.
CASSEGWRIYGYTF
TGTGCCAGCAGTGAAGGTTGGCGGATCTATGGCTACACCTTC
>TRBD1|TRBV5-1|TRBJ2-7|.
CASSQTTGKYEQYF
TGCGCCAGCAGCCAAACGACAGGGAAATACGAGCAGTACTTC
>.|TRBV6-5|TRBJ1-4|few
CASSYSELNEKLFF
TGTGCCAGCAGTTACTCTGAACTAAATGAAAAACTGTTTTTT
>.|TRBV12-5|TRBJ1-6|.
CASGLEGAGSPLHF
TGTGCTAGTGGTTTGGAGGGAGCGGGTTCACCCCTCCACTTT
>.|TRBV29-1|TRBJ1-1|.
CSVVHSSNTEAFF
TGCAGCGTTGTTCACAGCTCGAACACTGAAGCTTTCTTT
>.|TRBV19|TRBJ1-4|.
CASQRRSNEKLFF
TGTGCCAGTCAACGCCGCTCTAATGAAAAACTGTTTTTT
>.|TRBV19|TRBJ2-1|.
CACGGPGGPSYNEQFF
TGTGCCTGTGGGGGTCCCGGGGGGCCTTCCTACAATGAGCAGTTCTTC
>.|TRBV7-3|TRBJ1-1|.
CASSSLGTEAFF
TGTGCCAGCAGCTCCCTTGGGACTGAAGCTTTCTTT
>.|TRBV14|TRBJ1-2|few
CASSQGLYYGYTF
TGTGCCAGCAGCCAAGGTCTATACTATGGCTACACCTTC
>.|TRBV19|TRBJ2-1|once
CASSTPPAGISEQFF
TGTGCCAGTAGTACCCCCCCGGCAGGCATCAGCGAGCAGTTCTTC
>.|TRBV2|TRBJ2-7|once
CASSDFYEQYF
TGTGCCAGCAGTGACTTCTACGAGCAGTACTTC
>TRBD2|TRBV5-8|TRBJ2-5|once
CASSPGLAGDQAQYF
TGTGCCAGCAGCCCCGGACTAGCGGGGGACCAGGCCCAGTACTTC
>.|TRBV5-1|TRBJ1-3|.
CASSLSDSGNTIYF
TGCGCCAGCAGCTTGAGCGACTCTGGAAACACCATATATTTT
>TRBD1|TRBV7-2|TRBJ1-2|.
CASSLHGQGGYGYTF
TGTGCCAGCAGCTTACACGGCCAGGGGGGCTATGGCTACACCTTC
>TRBD1|TRBV7-3|TRBJ1-1|.
CASRPSGTGNTEAFF
TGTGCCAGCAGACCATCCGGGACAGGGAACACTGAAGCTTTCTTT
>.|TRBV7-3|TRBJ2-1|.
CASSLSAGSGYNEQFF
TGTGCCAGCAGCTTATCGGCGGGGTCGGGTTACAATGAGCAGTTCTTC
>.|TRBV7-8|TRBJ1-1|.
CASSLGGVMNTEAFF
TGTGCCAGCAGCTTAGGGGGGGTAATGAACACTGAAGCTTTCTTT
>.|TRBV5-1|TRBJ2-7|.
CASSLGLDSLPSYEQYF
TGCGCCAGCAGCTTGGGCCTGGACAGTCTCCCCTCCTACGAGCAGTACTTC
>.|TRBV5-3|TRBJ1-6|.
CARSLVGEGYNSPLHF
TGTGCCAGAAGCTTGGTTGGAGAGGGTTATAATTCACCCCTCCACTTT
>.|TRBV5-4|TRBJ1-6|once
CASSLDGGTNSPLHF
TGTGCCAGCAGCTTGGACGGGGGTACTAATTCACCCCTCCACTTT
>.|TRBV29-1|TRBJ2-7|.
CSVGTGITYEQYF
TGCAGCGTTGGCACCGGGATTACCTACGAGCAGTACTTC
>.|TRBV6-5|TRBJ2-7|.
CASSLLLSPYEQYF
TGTGCCAGCAGCCTGTTATTGAGTCCCTACGAGCAGTACTTC
>TRBD1|TRBV5-6|TRBJ1-2|.
CASSLVAGGGFNYGYTF
TGTGCCAGCAGCTTGGTGGCAGGGGGAGGTTTTAACTATGGCTACACCTTC
>.|TRBV7-2|TRBJ2-2|.
CASSLPGAGSTGELFF
TGTGCCAGCAGCCTCCCTGGGGCGGGGAGCACCGGGGAGCTGTTTTTT
>.|TRBV10-2|TRBJ1-5|once
CASRQEFNQPQHF
TGCGCCAGCAGACAGGAATTCAATCAGCCCCAGCATTTT
>.|TRBV10-3|TRBJ1-1|.
CAISESRGRYNTEAFF
TGTGCCATCAGTGAGTCGAGGGGTCGGTACAACACTGAAGCTTTCTTT
>.|TRBV15|TRBJ2-7|.
CATSRDKAQGSYEQYF
TGTGCCACCAGCAGAGATAAGGCACAGGGTTCCTACGAGCAGTACTTC
>.|TRBV19|TRBJ1-2|.
CASSQGRGYGYTF
TGTGCCAGTAGTCAGGGGCGCGGGTATGGCTACACCTTC